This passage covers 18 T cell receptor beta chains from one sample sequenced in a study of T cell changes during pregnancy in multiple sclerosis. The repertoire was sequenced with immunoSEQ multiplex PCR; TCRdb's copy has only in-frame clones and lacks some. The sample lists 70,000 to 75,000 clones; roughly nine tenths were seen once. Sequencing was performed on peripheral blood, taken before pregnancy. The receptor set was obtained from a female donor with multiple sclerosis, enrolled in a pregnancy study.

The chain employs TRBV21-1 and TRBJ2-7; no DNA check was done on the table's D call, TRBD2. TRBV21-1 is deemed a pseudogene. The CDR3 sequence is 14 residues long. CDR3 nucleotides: TGTGCCAGCAGCGAAGGCTGTCGGGGAGGCGAGCAGTACTTC. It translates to CASSEGCRGGEQYF.

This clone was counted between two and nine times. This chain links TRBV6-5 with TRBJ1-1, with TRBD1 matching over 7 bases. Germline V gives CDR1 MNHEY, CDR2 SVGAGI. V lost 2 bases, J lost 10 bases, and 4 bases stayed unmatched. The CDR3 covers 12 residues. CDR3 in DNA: TGTGCCAGCAGTTACGAGGGACAGCGAGCTTTCTTT. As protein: CASSYEGQRAFF.

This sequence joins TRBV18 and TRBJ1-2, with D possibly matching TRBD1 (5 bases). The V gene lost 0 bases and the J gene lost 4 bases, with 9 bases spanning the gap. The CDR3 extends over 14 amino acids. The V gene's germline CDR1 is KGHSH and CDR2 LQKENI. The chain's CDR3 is CASSPPQGGYGYTF. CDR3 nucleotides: TGTGCCAGCTCACCACCGCAGGGCGGCTATGGCTACACCTTC. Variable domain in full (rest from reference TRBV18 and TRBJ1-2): NAGVMQNPRHLVRRRGQEARLRCSPMKGHSHVYWYRQLPEEGLKFMVYLQKENIIDESGMPKERFSAEFPKEGPSILRIQQVVRGDSAAYFCASSPPQGGYGYTFGSGTRLTVV.

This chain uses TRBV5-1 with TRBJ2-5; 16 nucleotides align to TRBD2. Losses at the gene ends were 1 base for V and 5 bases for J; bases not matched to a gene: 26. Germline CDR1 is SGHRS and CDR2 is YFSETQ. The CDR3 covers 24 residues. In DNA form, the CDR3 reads TGCGCCAGCAGCTTGTCGGCGGGACTAGTCTACGTCGTGGGACTAGCGGGGGGGCCCGAGACCCAGTACTTC. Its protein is CASSLSAGLVYVVGLAGGPETQYF. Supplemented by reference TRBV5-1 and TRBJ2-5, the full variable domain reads KAGVTQTPRYLIKTRGQQVTLSCSPISGHRSVSWYQQTPGQGLQFLFEYFSETQRNKGNFPGRFSGRQFSNSRSEMNVSTLELGDSALYLCASSLSAGLVYVVGLAGGPETQYFGPGTRLLVL.

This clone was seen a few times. The CDR3 spells CASSPNGGHEQYF. As DNA, the CDR3 is TGTGCCAGCTCACCCAATGGAGGGCACGAGCAGTACTTC. V is TRBV18 and J is TRBJ2-7, with D maybe TRBD2 (6 bases). V was clipped by 3 bases and J by 5 bases, with 11 bases between them. Germline V gene lookup returns CDR1 KGHSH and CDR2 LQKENI. CDR3 length: 13 residues.

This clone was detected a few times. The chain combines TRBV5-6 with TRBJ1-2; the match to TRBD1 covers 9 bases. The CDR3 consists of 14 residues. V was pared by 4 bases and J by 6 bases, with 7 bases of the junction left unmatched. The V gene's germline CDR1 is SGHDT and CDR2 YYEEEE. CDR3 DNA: TGTGCCAGCAGCCTACAGGGGGCGCAGAATGGCTACACCTTC. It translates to CASSLQGAQNGYTF.

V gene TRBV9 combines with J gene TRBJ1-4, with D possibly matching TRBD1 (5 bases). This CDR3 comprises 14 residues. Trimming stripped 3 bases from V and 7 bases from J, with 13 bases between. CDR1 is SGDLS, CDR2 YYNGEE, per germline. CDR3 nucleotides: TGTGCCAGCAGCGCGTCAGGGATGAGTGAAAAACTGTTTTTT. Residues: CASSASGMSEKLFF.

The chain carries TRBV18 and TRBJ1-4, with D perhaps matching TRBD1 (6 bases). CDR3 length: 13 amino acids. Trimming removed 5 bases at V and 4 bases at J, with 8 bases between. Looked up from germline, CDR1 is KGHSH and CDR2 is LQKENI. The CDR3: CASSGQRNEKLFF. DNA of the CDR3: TGTGCCAGCTCAGGACAGCGTAATGAAAAACTGTTTTTT.

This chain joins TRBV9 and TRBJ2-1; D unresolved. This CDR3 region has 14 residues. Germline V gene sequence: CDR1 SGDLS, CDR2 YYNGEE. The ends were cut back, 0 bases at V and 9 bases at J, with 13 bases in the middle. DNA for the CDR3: TGTGCCAGCAGCGTAGCCCCAGGCAGAGCTGAGCAGTTCTTC. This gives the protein CASSVAPGRAEQFF.

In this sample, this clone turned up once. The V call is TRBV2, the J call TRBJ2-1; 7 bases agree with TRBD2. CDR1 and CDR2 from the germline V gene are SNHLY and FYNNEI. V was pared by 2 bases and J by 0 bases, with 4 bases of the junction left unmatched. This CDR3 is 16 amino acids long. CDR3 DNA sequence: TGTGCCAGCAGTGAATACCGCGGGAGCTCCTACAATGAGCAGTTCTTC. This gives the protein CASSEYRGSSYNEQFF.

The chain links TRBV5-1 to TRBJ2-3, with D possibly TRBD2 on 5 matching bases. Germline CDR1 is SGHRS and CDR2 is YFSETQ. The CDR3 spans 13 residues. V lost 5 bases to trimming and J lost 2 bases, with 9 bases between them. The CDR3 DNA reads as TGCGCCAGCAGAGAGGGTAACACAGATACGCAGTATTTT. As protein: CASREGNTDTQYF.

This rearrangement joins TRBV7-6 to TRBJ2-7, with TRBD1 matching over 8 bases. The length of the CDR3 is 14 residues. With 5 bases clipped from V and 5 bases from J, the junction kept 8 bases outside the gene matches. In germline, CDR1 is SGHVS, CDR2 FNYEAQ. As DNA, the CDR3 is TGTGCCAGCAGCCCGAGACAGGGGAAGGACGAGCAGTACTTC. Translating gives CASSPRQGKDEQYF.

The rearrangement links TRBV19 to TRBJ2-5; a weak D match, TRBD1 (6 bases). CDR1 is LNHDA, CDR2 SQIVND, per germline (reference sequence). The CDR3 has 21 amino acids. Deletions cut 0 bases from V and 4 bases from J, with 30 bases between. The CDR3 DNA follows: TGTGCCAGTAGTATAGATCCGGCAGGGGCCGCTTCTGGGTCGATTCGAGAGACCCAGTACTTC. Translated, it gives CASSIDPAGAASGSIRETQYF.

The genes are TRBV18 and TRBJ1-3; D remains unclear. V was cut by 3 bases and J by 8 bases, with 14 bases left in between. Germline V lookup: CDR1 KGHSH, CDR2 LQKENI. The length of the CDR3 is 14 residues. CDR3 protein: CASSPRPRRDTIYF. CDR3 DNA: TGTGCCAGCTCACCCAGGCCCAGGCGGGACACCATATATTTT. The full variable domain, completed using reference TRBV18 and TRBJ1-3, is NAGVMQNPRHLVRRRGQEARLRCSPMKGHSHVYWYRQLPEEGLKFMVYLQKENIIDESGMPKERFSAEFPKEGPSILRIQQVVRGDSAAYFCASSPRPRRDTIYFGEGSWLTVV.

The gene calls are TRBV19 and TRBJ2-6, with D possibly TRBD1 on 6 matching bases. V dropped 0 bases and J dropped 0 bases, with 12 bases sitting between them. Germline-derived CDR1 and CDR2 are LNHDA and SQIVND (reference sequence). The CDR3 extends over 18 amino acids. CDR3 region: CASSIDSGQFSGANVLTF. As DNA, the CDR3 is TGTGCCAGTAGTATAGACTCTGGACAGTTCTCTGGGGCCAACGTCCTGACTTTC. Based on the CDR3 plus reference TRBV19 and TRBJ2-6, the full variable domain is DGGITQSPKYLFRKEGQNVTLSCEQNLNHDAMYWYRQDPGQGLRLIYYSQIVNDFQKGDIAEGYSVSREKKESFPLTVTSAQKNPTAFYLCASSIDSGQFSGANVLTFGAGSRLTVL.

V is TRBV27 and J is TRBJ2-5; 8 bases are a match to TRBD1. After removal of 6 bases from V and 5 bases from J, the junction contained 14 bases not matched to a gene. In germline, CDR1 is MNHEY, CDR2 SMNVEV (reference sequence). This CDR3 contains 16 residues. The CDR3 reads CASSSRQGTRRETQYF. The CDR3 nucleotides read TGTGCCAGCAGCTCCAGACAGGGGACAAGAAGGGAGACCCAGTACTTC.

Here the CDR3 DNA reads TGTGCCAGCAGCCGCGGTGCCTACGAGCAGTACTTC. It encodes CASSRGAYEQYF. The V and J genes are TRBV28 and TRBJ2-7; no definite D call. V was pared by 6 bases and J by 2 bases, with 8 bases between. Per the germline V gene, CDR1 is MDHEN and CDR2 is SYDVKM. The length of the CDR3 is 12 residues. Full variable domain (outside the CDR3, taken from reference TRBV28 and TRBJ2-7): DVKVTQSSRYLVKRTGEKVFLECVQDMDHENMFWYRQDPGLGLRLIYFSYDVKMKEKGDIPEGYSVSREKKERFSLILESASTNQTSMYLCASSRGAYEQYFGPGTRLTVT.

This chain's CDR3 is CASMKQGSEQPQHF. CDR3 bases: TGTGCCTCAATGAAACAGGGTAGCGAACAGCCCCAGCATTTT. V usage is TRBV27 and J usage is TRBJ1-5, with a weak D call TRBD1 (6 bases). Trimming took 11 bases from V and 7 from J, leaving 21 bases between them. The germline gives CDR1 MNHEY, CDR2 SMNVEV (reference sequence). This CDR3 region has 14 residues.